This T cell receptor (beta chain) was sequenced during a study of cytomegalovirus exposure and HLA in healthy donors. Overall study: Researchers previously reported finding about 110 million unique TCR beta sequences from 170 million or so T cells. Study observations and caveats: In most subjects, TCR beta sequences reportedly gave accurate predictions of HLA-A and HLA-B alleles. Per a later analysis, approximately 16,000 TCR beta sequences showed association with HLA alleles at 0.05 false discovery rate.

This PCR relied on a set of 60 Vbeta primers and 13 Jbeta primers. The data were produced by immunoSEQ multiplex PCR, yet TCRdb's version contains in-frame clones alone and is incomplete. The table lists 150,000 to 200,000 clones, more than 60% of them singletons. About this clone: Its antigen is still unknown.

Trimming left V 0 bases short and J 4 bases short, with 19 bases between. CDR3 size: 17 residues. The chain is built from TRBV23-1 and TRBJ2-7; a weak D match, TRBD2 (6 bases). TRBV23-1 is assigned to the ORF class and has an uncertain function. The sequenced sample consisted of PBMCs. This sequence originates from a female donor in good health and CMV-seronegative. This CDR3 reads CASSQSLGLSSDYEQYF. The CDR3 bases are TGCGCCAGCAGTCAATCTCTGGGACTCTCATCGGATTACGAGCAGTACTTC.